The sequence of this T cell receptor beta chain was determined in a study of cytomegalovirus exposure and HLA in healthy donors. Across the study: Earlier findings included 117 million unique TCR beta sequences obtained from 150 million to 200 million T cells.

V lost 1 base to trimming and J lost 1 base, with 13 bases between them. The CDR3 is 17 amino acids. The germline gives CDR1 MGHRA, CDR2 YSYEKL. Broader study findings: Analyses of presence and absence presupposed an approximately uniform sequencing depth across donors.

Donors counted as nominally healthy when sampled, yet unrecorded immune exposures were likely. The PCR contained 60 Vbeta and 13 Jbeta primers. Source study methods: Later reanalysis found approximately 76 million unique TCR beta chains, 9 million to 12 million of them shared. Here immunoSEQ multiplex PCR was the method, and the copy in TCRdb shows in-frame clones only, minus some. D and trimming come from the DNA, and the V and J calls and clone size come from that table. Of about 140,000 clones listed, 73% are singletons. Remarks on this clone: The antigen remains undetermined.

The TCR comes from a human donor in good health. The genes are TRBV4-1 and TRBJ2-2; D might be TRBD1 (6 bases). The sample taken for sequencing was PBMCs. The CDR3 nucleotides read TGCGCCAGCAGCCAAGTTCGTACAGGGTTGAACACCGGGGAGCTGTTTTTT. Amino acid sequence: CASSQVRTGLNTGELFF.